The TCR beta chain described here comes from a study of beta chain features in type 1 diabetes (dated by TCRdb to the late 2010s). In terms of the full investigation: Mean age, gender distribution, total cell number and subset yield did not differ between patients and healthy donors. Regulatory and stem cell-like memory subsets were isolated from only 8 patients and about 8 healthy donors, whereas naive and central memory subsets came from all 30 or so donors. In the study, recently diagnosed type 1 diabetes patients and matched healthy donors were compared on the TCRB repertoires of their sorted circulating CD4+ T cell subsets. A total of under 120,000,000 sorted cells were examined across all samples, and RNA yield correlated strongly with the number of cells per subset. Overall results and qualifications from the work: At VDJ recombination sites, patients with type 1 diabetes made fewer insertions and deleted more nucleotides, a pattern implying thymic rearrangement abnormalities. Because cDNA was sequenced instead of genomic DNA, highly expressing activated cells could be over-represented, though the groups showed no difference in activation or CD3 levels. A moderate but significant shortening of TCRB CDR3 length was observed in type 1 diabetes patients in all four CD4+ subsets. Shorter templates might have been favored by PCR, but patient and control samples were amplified and corrected together, so both groups would have been affected equally by any skew. Because small numbers of individuals were included in the HLA sub-analyses, any influence of HLA type on TCRB rearrangement was left unresolved. Naive, central memory and regulatory TCRB repertoires appeared to be more similar among patients than among healthy donors.

With respect to this clone: The specificity of this receptor is unknown. Base-call qualities are not available, and no considerably larger clone is one nucleotide away.

All of the isolated RNA was reverse transcribed with the High Capacity cDNA Reverse Transcription Kit, so expressed TCRB transcripts were sequenced. Deep immunoSEQ sequencing was performed on naive, central memory and regulatory T cell samples, with an average of about 3.6 million total reads per sample. Sorted cells were lysed in RLT buffer, and RNA was extracted using DNase-treated RNeasy Micro or Mini kits according to cell number. To prevent cross-contamination, each cell subset was processed individually, whereas patient and healthy donor samples were processed jointly. The immunoSEQ multiplex PCR was used to amplify TCRB sequences from cDNA, generating 87-bp fragments that spanned the CDR3 region. Sequencing of the amplicons was done on the Illumina HiSeq platform. The study's own analysis went as follows. Synthetic template baselines were used to correct PCR bias computationally, reads within Hamming distance 2 were collapsed together, and singletons that could not be merged were discarded. Reads were aligned against IMGT so that V, D and J genes, CDR3 length and insertions or deletions at six rearrangement sites could be assigned. Within each subset, clonotype counts were normalized to sorted cell number, after which true diversity and Gini coefficients were computed with the tcR R package. The overlap coefficient, calculated on TCRB nucleotide sequences, was used to measure repertoire sharing. Out-of-frame TCRB sequences from naive cells were analyzed as a proxy for the pre-selection repertoire. Imported from immuneACCESS, the table was reduced by TCRdb to in-frame sequences with V and J called. These copies leave out some clones; in studies compared against another copy, an unresolved V gene accounts for under half, and the cause of the remainder is not known. The V and J calls and clone size were taken over from that table, and D and trimming were inferred from the DNA. The table for this sample lists roughly 400,000 clones; approximately 15% of them were counted only once. The ten largest clones add up to about 0.034% of the sample.

V is clipped by 5 bases and J by 1 base, and the sequence between their germline boundaries is 13 bases long. From the germline V gene, CDR1 is SGHNT and CDR2 is YENEEA. Its CDR3 holds 15 amino acids, cysteine through phenylalanine. CDR3 DNA is the only sequence kept; it has 45 bases, read in frame from the first base. Each donor gave one peripheral blood draw, roughly 120 mL on average, collected into heparinised tubes. A BD FACSAria II was used to sort naive, central memory, regulatory and stem cell-like memory CD4+ T cells with a panel that included CD45RO, CCR7, CD25, CD127, CD95 and CD27. All sorted populations exceeded 95% purity. Right away, PBMCs were isolated by Lymphoprep density gradient centrifugation and were stained directly, with no culture step. Samples were stained and sorted in pairs, with one healthy donor and one patient per experiment, so that batch effects were minimized.

The chain joins TRBV11-3 to TRBJ2-3; a confident D gene designation cannot be given. Material for sequencing was naive CD4+ T cells from blood. The label giving this sample's cell subset or site can be read as: true naive CD4+ T cells. The receptor was derived from a young man in good health. The DNA sequence is given as TGTGCCAGCAGCGTAGTCGGACGGGGCACAGATACGCAGTATTTT. This is translated as CASSVVGRGTDTQYF.